This record covers a single TCR beta chain. No antigen is known for it. This sample was included in a study of T cell repertoires in cytomegalovirus infection. The CDR3 length is 20 residues. From germline, CDR1 is MDHEN and CDR2 SYDVKM. Losses at the gene ends were 5 bases for V and 0 bases for J; bases not matched to a gene: 19. TCRdb redid the calling of the reads with MiXCR, one entry per CDR3 protein. Of about 180,000 distinct CDR3 sequences listed, about a sixth are singletons. Findings and limits, study-wide: The study found HLA-C-restricted CMV-specific TCR beta clonotypes dominating the ex vivo response. Pooled public TCR beta family frequency picked out CMV carriers with the relevant HLA.

This sequence originates from a human donor in good health (CMV status not recorded). Some clones in this sample may be carry-over from other donors' samples. V is TRBV28 and J is TRBJ2-4; TRBD1 agrees at 7 bases. The sequenced sample consisted of CD8+ T cells from PBMCs. The CDR3 protein is CASSPLLIDREVRAKNIQYF. CDR3 DNA: TGTGCCAGCAGTCCCCTGTTAATAGACAGGGAAGTTCGAGCCAAAAACATTCAGTACTTC.